The clone carrying this TCR beta chain was detected a few times. The target antigen is unknown. Germline V gives CDR1 SGHTA, CDR2 FQGNSA. CDR3 length: 13 residues. The germline V and J ends were trimmed by 5 bases and 5 bases, with 12 bases remaining between them. As every portion of the isolated RNA was reverse transcribed, the sequencing read expressed TCRB transcripts. Using immunoSEQ multiplex PCR, the repertoire was profiled, and TCRdb retains in-frame clones only, with some absent. Among about 350,000 clones listed, less than 20% were seen once. This entry comes from a study of beta chain features in type 1 diabetes. Study in general: Cell yields, age and gender were similar between patients and healthy donors. General study findings and limits: Individuals with type 1 diabetes displayed fewer insertions and more deletions at VDJ junctions.

The sample comprised naive CD4+ T cells from blood. The chain is built from TRBV7-2 and TRBJ2-5, with a tentative D call TRBD2 (5 bases). This TCR was sampled from a woman between 18 and 30 years old in good health. The CDR3 region has the DNA TGTGCCAGCAGCAGACCCTTAGCGGAGACCCAGTACTTC. It is translated as CASSRPLAETQYF. Filled out from reference TRBV7-2 and TRBJ2-5, the complete variable domain reads GAGVSQSPSNKVTEKGKDVELRCDPISGHTALYWYRQSLGQGLEFLIYFQGNSAPDKSGLPSDRFSAERTGGSVSTLTIQRTQQEDSAVYLCASSRPLAETQYFGPGTRLLVL.